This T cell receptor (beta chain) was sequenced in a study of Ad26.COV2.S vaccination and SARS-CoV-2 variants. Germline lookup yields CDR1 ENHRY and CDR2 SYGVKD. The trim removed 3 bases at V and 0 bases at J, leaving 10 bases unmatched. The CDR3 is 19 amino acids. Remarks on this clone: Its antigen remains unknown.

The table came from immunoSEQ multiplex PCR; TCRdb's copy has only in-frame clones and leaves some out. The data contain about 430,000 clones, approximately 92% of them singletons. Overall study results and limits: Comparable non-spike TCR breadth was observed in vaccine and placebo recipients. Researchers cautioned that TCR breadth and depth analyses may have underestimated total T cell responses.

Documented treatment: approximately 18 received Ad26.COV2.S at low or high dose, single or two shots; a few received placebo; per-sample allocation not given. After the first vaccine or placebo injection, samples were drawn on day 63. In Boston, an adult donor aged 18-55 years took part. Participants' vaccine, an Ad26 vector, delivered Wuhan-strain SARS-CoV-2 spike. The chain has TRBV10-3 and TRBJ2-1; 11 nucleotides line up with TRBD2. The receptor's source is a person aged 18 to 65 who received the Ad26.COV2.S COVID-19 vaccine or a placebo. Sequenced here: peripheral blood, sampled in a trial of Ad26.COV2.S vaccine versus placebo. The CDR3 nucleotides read TGTGCCATCAGTGATTCGGGACTAGCGGCCGGAGGCTCCTACAATGAGCAGTTCTTC. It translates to CAISDSGLAAGGSYNEQFF.